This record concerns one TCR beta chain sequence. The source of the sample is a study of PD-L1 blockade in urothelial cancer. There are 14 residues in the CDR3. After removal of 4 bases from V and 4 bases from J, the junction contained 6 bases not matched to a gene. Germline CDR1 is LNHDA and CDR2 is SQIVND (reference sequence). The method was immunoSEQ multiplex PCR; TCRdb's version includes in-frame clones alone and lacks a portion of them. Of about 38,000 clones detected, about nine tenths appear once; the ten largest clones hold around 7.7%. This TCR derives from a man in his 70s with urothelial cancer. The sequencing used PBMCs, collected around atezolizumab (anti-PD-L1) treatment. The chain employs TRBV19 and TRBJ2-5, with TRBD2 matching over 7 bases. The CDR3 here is CASSTTSQGETQYF. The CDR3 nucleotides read TGTGCCAGTAGTACGACTAGCCAGGGAGAGACCCAGTACTTC.